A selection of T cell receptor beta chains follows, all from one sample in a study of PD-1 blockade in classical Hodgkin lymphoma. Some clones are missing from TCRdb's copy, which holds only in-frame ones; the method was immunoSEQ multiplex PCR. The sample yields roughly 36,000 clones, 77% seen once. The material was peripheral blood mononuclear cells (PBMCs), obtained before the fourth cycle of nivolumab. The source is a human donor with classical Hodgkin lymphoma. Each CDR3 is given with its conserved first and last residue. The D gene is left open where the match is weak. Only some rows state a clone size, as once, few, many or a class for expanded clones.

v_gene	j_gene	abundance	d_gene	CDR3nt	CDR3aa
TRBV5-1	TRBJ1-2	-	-	TGCGCCAGCAGCTTGGGGCAGGGCGTTAGCTATGGCTACACCTTC	CASSLGQGVSYGYTF
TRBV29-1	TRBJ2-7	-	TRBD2	TGCAGCGTCGCCGGGCGGGGGTCGACCTACGAGCAGTACTTC	CSVAGRGSTYEQYF
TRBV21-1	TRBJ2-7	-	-	TGTGCCAGCAGCACCACATCTGGGTACTTC	CASSTTSGYF
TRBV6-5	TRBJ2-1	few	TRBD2	TGTGCCAGCAGTTACGAGCGGGGGGTCGCCTACAATGAGCAGTTCTTC	CASSYERGVAYNEQFF
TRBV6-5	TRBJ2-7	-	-	TGTGCCAGCATCCAGGGGGGCTCCTACGAGCAGTACTTC	CASIQGGSYEQYF
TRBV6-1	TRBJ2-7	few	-	TGTGCCAGCAGAACTCTATCGTCGTACTCCTACGAGCAGTACTTC	CASRTLSSYSYEQYF
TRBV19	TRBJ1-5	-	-	TGTGCCAGTAGTATTTCTGGGGGCCCGAATCAGCCCCAGCATTTT	CASSISGGPNQPQHF
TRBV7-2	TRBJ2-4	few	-	TGTGCCAGCAGATACACAGGTGGACCCAGTAACTTC	CASRYTGGPSNF
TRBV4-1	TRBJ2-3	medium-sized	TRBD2	TGCGCCAGCAGCCACCGACTAGCGGGGGATACAGATACGCAGTATTTT	CASSHRLAGDTDTQYF
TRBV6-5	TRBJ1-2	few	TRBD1	TGTGCCAGCAGTACGACAGGGGCTCGTGGCTACACCTTC	CASSTTGARGYTF
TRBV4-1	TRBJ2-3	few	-	TGTGCCAGCAGCCAAGTGTGGGCCGCCCCTCCAGATACGCAGTATTTT	CASSQVWAAPPDTQYF
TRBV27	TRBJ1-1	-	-	TGTGCCAGCAGTTTCCTGGGGACTTTGAACACTGAAGCTTTCTTT	CASSFLGTLNTEAFF
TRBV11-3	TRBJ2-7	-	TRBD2	TGTGCCAGCAGCTTAGTTGCGGGGGGGCTCGAGCAGTACTTC	CASSLVAGGLEQYF
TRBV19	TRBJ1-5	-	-	TGTGCCAGTAGTATTCAGGTGAGACAGCCCCAGCATTTT	CASSIQVRQPQHF
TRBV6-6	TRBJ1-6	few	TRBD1	TGTGCCAGCAGTTACCGGGACAGGGTATATAATTCACCCCTCCACTTT	CASSYRDRVYNSPLHF
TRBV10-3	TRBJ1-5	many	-	TGTGCCATCAGTGAATCGGCAGGGGCGTATAGCAATCAGCCCCAGCATTTT	CAISESAGAYSNQPQHF
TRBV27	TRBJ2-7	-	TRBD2	TGTGCCAGCAGTTTATTCGGGGGGATCTTTAACTACGAGCAGTACTTC	CASSLFGGIFNYEQYF
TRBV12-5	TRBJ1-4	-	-	TGTGCTAGTGGTTTGGTAATGGGTGGTAATGAAAAACTGTTTTTT	CASGLVMGGNEKLFF
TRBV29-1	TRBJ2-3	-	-	TGCAGCGCCGAGGGGCCAGATACGCAGTATTTT	CSAEGPDTQYF
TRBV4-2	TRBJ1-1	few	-	TGTGCCAGCAGCCAAGAAAGGTGGGGATGGGACACTGAAGCTTTCTTT	CASSQERWGWDTEAFF
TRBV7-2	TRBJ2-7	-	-	TGTGCCAGCAGCTTTGGCAGGACCGGGGAGCAGTACTTC	CASSFGRTGEQYF
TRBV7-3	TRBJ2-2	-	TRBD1	TGTGCCAGCGGGGACAGTGCAGATGGGGAGCTGTTTTTT	CASGDSADGELFF
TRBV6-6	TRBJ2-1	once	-	TGTGCCAGCAGCCTCGAGGGATATGAGCAGTTCTTC	CASSLEGYEQFF
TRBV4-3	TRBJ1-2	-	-	TGCGCCAGCAGCCCCCAAGGGAACTATGGCTACACCTTC	CASSPQGNYGYTF
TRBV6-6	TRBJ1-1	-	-	TGTGCCAGCAGTTACCCGACATCGTCTGAGGCTTTCTTT	CASSYPTSSEAFF
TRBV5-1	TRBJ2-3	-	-	TGCGCCAGCAGTGAGTTTTCCAGCACAGATACGCAGTATTTT	CASSEFSSTDTQYF
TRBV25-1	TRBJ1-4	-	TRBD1	TGTGCCAGCAGTGATGAGAACAGGGGGTTTGAAAAACTGTTTTTT	CASSDENRGFEKLFF
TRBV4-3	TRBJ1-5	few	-	TGCGCCAGCAGCCAAGATAAAGGTCAGCCCCAGCATTTT	CASSQDKGQPQHF
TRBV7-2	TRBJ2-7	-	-	TGTGCCAGCAGCTCACAGGCTCCCTACGAGCAGTACTTC	CASSSQAPYEQYF
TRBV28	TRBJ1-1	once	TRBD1	TGTGCCAGCGTTCCAACAGGGGGGAACACTGAAGCTTTCTTT	CASVPTGGNTEAFF
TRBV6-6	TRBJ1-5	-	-	TGTGCCAGCAGTTCAGGGGATAGCAATCAGCCCCAGCATTTT	CASSSGDSNQPQHF
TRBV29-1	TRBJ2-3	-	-	TGCAGCGTTGTGAAGGGTACAGATACGCAGTATTTT	CSVVKGTDTQYF
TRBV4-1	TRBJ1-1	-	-	TGCGCCAGCAGCCAAGAGTTAGGGCTGAACACTGAAGCTTTCTTT	CASSQELGLNTEAFF
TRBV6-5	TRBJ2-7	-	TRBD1	TGTGCCAGCAGTTCTGGGACAGGGGGCGATGGGTACGAGCAGTACTTC	CASSSGTGGDGYEQYF
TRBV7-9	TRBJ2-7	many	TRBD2	TGTGCCAGCAGCCCTAGCGGGGGAACCTACGAGCAGTACTTC	CASSPSGGTYEQYF
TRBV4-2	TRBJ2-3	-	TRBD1	TGTGCCAGCAGCCAAAACAGGGGGCGCACAGATACGCAGTATTTT	CASSQNRGRTDTQYF
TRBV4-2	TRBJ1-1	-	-	TGTGCCAGCAGCCCCCGGGGAACTGAAGCTTTCTTT	CASSPRGTEAFF
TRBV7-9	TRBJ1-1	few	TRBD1	TGTGCCAGCAGCTATGGACAGGCGCGGGCGATATGGAGCTTT	CASSYGQARAIWSF
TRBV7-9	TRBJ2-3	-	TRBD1	TGTGCCAGCAGTCCGACCGGGACAGGGGACACAGATACGCAGTATTTT	CASSPTGTGDTDTQYF
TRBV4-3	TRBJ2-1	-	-	TGCGCCAGCAGCCAAGATGACCTCGAGACGCAGCAGTTCTTC	CASSQDDLETQQFF
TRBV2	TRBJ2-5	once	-	TGTGCCAGCAGTCTTGAGGCGGAGACCCAGTACTTC	CASSLEAETQYF